Detailed here is one T cell receptor beta chain. The target antigen is unknown. PCR was performed using 60 Vbeta and 13 Jbeta primers. Repertoires were generated with immunoSEQ multiplex PCR, while TCRdb's copy carries only in-frame clones and drops some. The top ten clones hold roughly 2% of a sample with approximately 150,000 clones, 80% to 85% of them seen once. The sample originates from a study of cytomegalovirus exposure and HLA in healthy donors. Study results and caveats: Likely technical artifact: a cluster of highly shared sequence variants. Earlier analysis found most TCR beta V segments productive about 87% or about 30% of the time.

This TCR derives from a human donor in good health. Material: PBMCs.

CDR3 sequence reads: CASSPGQGPAGELFF. The CDR3 nucleotides are TGCGCCAGCAGCCCTGGACAGGGTCCCGCCGGGGAGCTGTTTTTT. The chain employs TRBV5-1 and TRBJ2-2; TRBD1 agrees at 8 bases. Germline V lookup: CDR1 SGHRS, CDR2 YFSETQ. The CDR3 contains 15 residues. Trimming removed 4 bases from V and 6 bases from J; junction bases left unmatched: 8. Full variable domain (remainder filled in from reference TRBV5-1 and TRBJ2-2): KAGVTQTPRYLIKTRGQQVTLSCSPISGHRSVSWYQQTPGQGLQFLFEYFSETQRNKGNFPGRFSGRQFSNSRSEMNVSTLELGDSALYLCASSPGQGPAGELFFGEGSRLTVL.